This record looks at one T cell receptor (beta chain) sequence and its context. Its target is not known. The source of the sample is a study of cytomegalovirus exposure and HLA in healthy donors. Notes on the study in general: The study designated 150 or so TCR beta chains cytomegalovirus-associated. Many donors shared some public TCRs, even though most TCR sequences were rare. A few of the chains that were CMV-associated were confirmed in vitro to be specific for CMV antigens.

PCR was performed using 60 Vbeta and 13 Jbeta primers. Some clones are missing from TCRdb's copy, which holds only in-frame ones; the method was immunoSEQ multiplex PCR. This sample's table has about 75,000 clones. Germline values: CDR1 LGHNA, CDR2 YNFKEQ. Between the trimmed V and J ends, which lost 0 bases and 6 bases, there was a span of 7 bases. The CDR3 is made up of 13 amino acids. The rearrangement uses TRBV4-2 and TRBJ2-3; D is unclear. Sequenced: PBMCs. This clonotype was obtained from a man aged 18-30 years in good health and CMV-seropositive. CDR3 nucleotide sequence: TGTGCCAGCAGCCAAGACGTGCGGGATACGCAGTATTTT. Translation gives CASSQDVRDTQYF.